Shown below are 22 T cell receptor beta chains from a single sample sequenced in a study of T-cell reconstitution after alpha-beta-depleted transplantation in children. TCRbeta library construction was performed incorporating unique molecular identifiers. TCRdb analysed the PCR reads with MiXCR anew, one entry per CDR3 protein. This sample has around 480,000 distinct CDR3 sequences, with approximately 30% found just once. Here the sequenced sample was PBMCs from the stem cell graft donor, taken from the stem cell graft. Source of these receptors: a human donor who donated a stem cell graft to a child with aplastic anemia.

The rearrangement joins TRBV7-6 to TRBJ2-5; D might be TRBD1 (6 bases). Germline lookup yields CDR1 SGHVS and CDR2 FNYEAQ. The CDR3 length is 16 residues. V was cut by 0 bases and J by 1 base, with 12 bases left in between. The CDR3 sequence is CASSLAWGRGQETQYF. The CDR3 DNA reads TGTGCCAGCAGCTTAGCATGGGGCAGGGGCCAAGAGACCCAGTACTTC. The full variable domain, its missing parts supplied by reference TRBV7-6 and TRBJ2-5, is GAGVSQSPRYKVTKRGQDVALRCDPISGHVSLYWYRQALGQGPEFLTYFNYEAQQDKSGLPNDRFSAERPEGSISTLTIQRTEQRDSAMYRCASSLAWGRGQETQYFGPGTRLLVL.

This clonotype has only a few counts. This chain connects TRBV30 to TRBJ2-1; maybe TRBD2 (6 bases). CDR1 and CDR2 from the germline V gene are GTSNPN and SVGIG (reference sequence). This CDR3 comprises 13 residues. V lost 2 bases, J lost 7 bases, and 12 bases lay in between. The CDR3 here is CAWSKASANEQFF. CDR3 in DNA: TGTGCCTGGAGTAAGGCTAGCGCGAATGAGCAGTTCTTC.

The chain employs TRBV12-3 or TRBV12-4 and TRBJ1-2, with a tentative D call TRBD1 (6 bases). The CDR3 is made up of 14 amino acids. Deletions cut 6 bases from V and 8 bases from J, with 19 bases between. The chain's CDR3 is CASSRQRGAKGYTF. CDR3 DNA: TGTGCCAGCAGCCGCCAGCGGGGGGCGAAAGGCTACACCTTC.

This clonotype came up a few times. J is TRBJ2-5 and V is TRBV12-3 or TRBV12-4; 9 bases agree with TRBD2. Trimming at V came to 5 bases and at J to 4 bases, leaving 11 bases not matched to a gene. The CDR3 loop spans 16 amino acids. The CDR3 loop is CASSTPRGSGRETQYF. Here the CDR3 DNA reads TGTGCCAGCAGTACACCAAGGGGTAGCGGGAGAGAGACCCAGTACTTC.

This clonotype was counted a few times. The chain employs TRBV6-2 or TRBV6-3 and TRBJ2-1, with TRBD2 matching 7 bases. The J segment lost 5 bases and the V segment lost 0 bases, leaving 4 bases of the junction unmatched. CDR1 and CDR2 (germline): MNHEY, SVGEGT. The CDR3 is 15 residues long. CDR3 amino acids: CASSYSNLADNEQFF. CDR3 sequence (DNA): TGTGCCAGCAGTTACTCGAATCTAGCGGACAATGAGCAGTTCTTC.

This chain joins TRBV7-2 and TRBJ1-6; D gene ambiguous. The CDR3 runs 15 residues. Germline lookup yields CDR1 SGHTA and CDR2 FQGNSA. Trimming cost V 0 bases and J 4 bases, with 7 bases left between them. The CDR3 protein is CASSLAIEYNSPLHF. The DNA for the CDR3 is TGTGCCAGCAGCTTAGCCATTGAATATAATTCACCCCTCCACTTT.

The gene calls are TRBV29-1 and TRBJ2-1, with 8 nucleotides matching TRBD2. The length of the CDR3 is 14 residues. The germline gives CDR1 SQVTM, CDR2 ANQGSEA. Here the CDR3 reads CSSRSGTGGDEQFF. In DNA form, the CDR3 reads TGCAGTTCCCGTTCCGGGACGGGAGGGGATGAGCAGTTCTTC.

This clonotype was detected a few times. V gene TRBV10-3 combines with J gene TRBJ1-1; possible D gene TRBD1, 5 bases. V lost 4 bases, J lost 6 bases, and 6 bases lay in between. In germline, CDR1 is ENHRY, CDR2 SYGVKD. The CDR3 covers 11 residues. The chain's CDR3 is CAISGGSEAFF. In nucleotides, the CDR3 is TGTGCCATCAGTGGGGGGTCTGAAGCTTTCTTT.

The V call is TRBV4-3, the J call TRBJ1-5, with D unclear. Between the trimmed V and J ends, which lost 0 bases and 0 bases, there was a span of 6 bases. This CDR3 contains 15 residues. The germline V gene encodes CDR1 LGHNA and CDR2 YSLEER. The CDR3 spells CASSQEHLSNQPQHF. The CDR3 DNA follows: TGCGCCAGCAGCCAAGAACACCTTAGCAATCAGCCCCAGCATTTT.

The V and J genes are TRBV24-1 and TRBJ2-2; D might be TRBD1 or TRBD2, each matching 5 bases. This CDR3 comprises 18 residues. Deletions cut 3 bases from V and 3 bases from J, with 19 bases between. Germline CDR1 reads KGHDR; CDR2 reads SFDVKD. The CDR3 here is CATSDLKSGTLYTGELFF. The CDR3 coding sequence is TGTGCCACCAGTGATCTAAAATCCGGGACCTTATACACCGGGGAGCTGTTTTTT.

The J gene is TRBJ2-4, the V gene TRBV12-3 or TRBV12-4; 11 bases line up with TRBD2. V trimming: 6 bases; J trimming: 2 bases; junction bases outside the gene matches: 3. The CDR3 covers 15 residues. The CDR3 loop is CASRLAGAPKNIQYF. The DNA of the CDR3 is TGTGCCAGCAGACTAGCGGGAGCCCCCAAAAACATTCAGTACTTC.

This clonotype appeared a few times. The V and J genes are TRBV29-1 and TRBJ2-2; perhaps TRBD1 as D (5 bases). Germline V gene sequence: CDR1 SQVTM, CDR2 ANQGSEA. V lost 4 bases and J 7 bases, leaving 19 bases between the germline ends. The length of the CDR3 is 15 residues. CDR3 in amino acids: CSVAVFETQGGELFF. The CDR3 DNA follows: TGCAGCGTTGCTGTGTTCGAGACTCAGGGCGGGGAGCTGTTTTTT.

The CDR3 DNA reads TGTGCCAGCAGCTTAGTTCGTGGGCTCACAGATACGCAGTATTTT. This gives the protein CASSLVRGLTDTQYF. The chain joins TRBV11-2 to TRBJ2-3; D remains unclear. This CDR3 comprises 15 residues. In germline, CDR1 is SGHAT, CDR2 FQNNGV. Trimming pared 1 base from V and 2 bases from J, leaving 10 bases between.

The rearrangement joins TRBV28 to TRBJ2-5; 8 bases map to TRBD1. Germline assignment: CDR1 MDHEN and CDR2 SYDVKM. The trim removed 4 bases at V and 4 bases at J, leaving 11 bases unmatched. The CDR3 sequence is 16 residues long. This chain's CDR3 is CASSYPDRGVGETQYF. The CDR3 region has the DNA TGTGCCAGCAGTTATCCCGACAGGGGAGTGGGAGAGACCCAGTACTTC.

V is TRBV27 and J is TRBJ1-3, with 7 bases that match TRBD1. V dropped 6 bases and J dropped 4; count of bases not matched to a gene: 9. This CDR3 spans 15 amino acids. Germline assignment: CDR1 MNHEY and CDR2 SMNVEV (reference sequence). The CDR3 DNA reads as TGTGCCAGCAGCCGAAGACAGGGTGTCGGAAACACCATATATTTT. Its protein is CASSRRQGVGNTIYF.

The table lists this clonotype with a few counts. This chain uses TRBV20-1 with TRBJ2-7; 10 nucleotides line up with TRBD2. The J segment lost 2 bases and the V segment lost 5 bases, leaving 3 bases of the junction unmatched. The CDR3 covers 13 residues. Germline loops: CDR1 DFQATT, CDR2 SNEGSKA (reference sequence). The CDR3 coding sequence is TGCAGTGCTGGAGCGGGAGGGGCCTACGAGCAGTACTTC. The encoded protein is CSAGAGGAYEQYF.

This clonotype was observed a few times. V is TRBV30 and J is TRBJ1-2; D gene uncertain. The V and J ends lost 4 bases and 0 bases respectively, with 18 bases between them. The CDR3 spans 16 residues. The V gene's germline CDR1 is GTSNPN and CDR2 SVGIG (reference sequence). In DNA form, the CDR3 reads TGTGCCTGGATCCGACGAGAACGGGAAGCTAACTATGGCTACACCTTC. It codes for CAWIRREREANYGYTF. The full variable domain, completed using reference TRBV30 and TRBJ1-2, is SQTIHQWPATLVQPVGSPLSLECTVEGTSNPNLYWYRQAAGRGLQLLFYSVGIGQISSEVPQNLSASRPQDRQFILSSKKLLLSDSGFYLCAWIRREREANYGYTFGSGTRLTVV.

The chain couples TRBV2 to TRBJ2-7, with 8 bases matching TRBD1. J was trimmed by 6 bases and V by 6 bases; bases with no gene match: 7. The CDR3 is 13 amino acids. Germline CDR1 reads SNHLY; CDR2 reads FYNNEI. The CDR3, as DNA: TGTGCCAGCAGCGTGGACAGGGTTGGCGAGCAGTACTTC. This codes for CASSVDRVGEQYF.

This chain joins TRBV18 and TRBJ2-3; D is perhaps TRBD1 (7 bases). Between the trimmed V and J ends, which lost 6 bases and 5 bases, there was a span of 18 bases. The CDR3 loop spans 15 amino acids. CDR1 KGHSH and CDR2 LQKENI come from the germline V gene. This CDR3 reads CASSRGGGAGDTQYF. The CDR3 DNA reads TGTGCCAGCTCCCGCGGAGGGGGCGCGGGAGATACGCAGTATTTT.

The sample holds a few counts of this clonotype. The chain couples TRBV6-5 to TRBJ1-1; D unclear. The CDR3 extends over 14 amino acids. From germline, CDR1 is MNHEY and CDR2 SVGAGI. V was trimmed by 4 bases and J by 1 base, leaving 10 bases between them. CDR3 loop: CASSSMRTNTEAFF. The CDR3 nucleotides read TGTGCCAGCAGTTCCATGCGGACGAACACTGAAGCTTTCTTT.

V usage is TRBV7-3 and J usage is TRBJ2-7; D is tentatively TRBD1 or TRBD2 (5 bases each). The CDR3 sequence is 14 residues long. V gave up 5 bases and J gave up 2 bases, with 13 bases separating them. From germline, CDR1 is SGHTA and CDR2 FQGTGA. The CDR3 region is CASSPRLGPYEQYF. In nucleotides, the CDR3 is TGTGCCAGCAGCCCCCGATTGGGACCCTACGAGCAGTACTTC.

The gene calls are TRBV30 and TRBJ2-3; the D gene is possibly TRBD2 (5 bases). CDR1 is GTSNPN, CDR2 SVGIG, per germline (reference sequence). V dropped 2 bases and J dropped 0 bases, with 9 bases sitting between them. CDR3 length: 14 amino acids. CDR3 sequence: CAWSQWTSTDTQYF. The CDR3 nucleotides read TGTGCCTGGAGTCAGTGGACTAGCACAGATACGCAGTATTTT.